This TCR beta chain emerged from a study of somatic mutations in cytotoxic T cells in rheumatoid arthritis. Study results and caveats: Unlike healthy controls, rheumatoid arthritis patients had CD8+ clonality that increased with age. Measured CD8+ T-cell clonality, a value compared between rheumatoid arthritis patients and age-matched healthy controls, did not differ significantly. The top CD8+ clone topped 20% of CD8+ cells in about an eighth of the 65 patients.

The protocol was immunoSEQ multiplex PCR, while the TCRdb copy is restricted to in-frame clones and leaves out a portion. The sample has 6,000 to 8,500 clones, around 72% seen once. Once isolated by positive magnetic bead selection, the CD4+ and CD8+ cells had their purity checked by flow cytometry. Germline assignment: CDR1 SEHNR and CDR2 FQNEAQ (reference sequence). This CDR3 has 15 residues. The V gene lost 4 bases and the J gene lost 4 bases, with 17 bases spanning the gap. Details on this clone: Its antigen is as yet unknown.

The sample was CD8+ T cells sorted from blood. This sequence originates from a woman aged 55-75 years in good health. This sequence joins TRBV7-9 and TRBJ2-7; D may be TRBD1 (6 bases). The CDR3 coding sequence is TGTGCCAGCAGCTCCCCTGGCGCCAGGGGTTACGAGCAGTACTTC. It is translated as CASSSPGARGYEQYF. Together with reference TRBV7-9 and TRBJ2-7, the CDR3 gives the full variable domain: DTGVSQNPRHKITKRGQNVTFRCDPISEHNRLYWYRQTLGQGPEFLTYFQNEAQLEKSRLLSDRFSAERPKGSFSTLEIQRTEQGDSAMYLCASSSPGARGYEQYFGPGTRLTVT.